This T cell receptor beta chain was identified in a study of radiation and T cells in renal cell carcinoma. This clone was detected only once. Stated treatment: treatment-naive control, cytoreductive nephrectomy. V was pared by 0 bases and J by 5 bases, with 16 bases between. In germline, CDR1 is LGHNA, CDR2 YSLEER. The CDR3 is 16 residues long. TCRdb keeps only in-frame clones here, not all; method: immunoSEQ multiplex PCR. The data hold about 8,400 clones, with roughly two thirds observed a single time. The chain employs TRBV4-3 and TRBJ2-5; D ambiguous. This sequence was found in a man aged 55-75 years with renal cell carcinoma. Source: tumor tissue, taken from a patient whose treatment was nephrectomy without radiotherapy. The CDR3 DNA reads TGCGCCAGCAGCCAAGAGGGTGGACCCTCGTTTGAGACCCAGTACTTC. The encoded protein is CASSQEGGPSFETQYF.